Reported below is one T cell receptor (beta chain). Its antigen remains unknown. These data are taken from a study of cytomegalovirus exposure and HLA in healthy donors. Overall study findings and caveats: Sequencing probably produced one cluster of sequence variants that were highly shared. A previous analysis found most TCR beta V segments productive roughly 87% or roughly 30% of the time. Association of a missense DCLRE1C variant with TCR beta V- and J-gene trimming was reported in a later analysis.

The length of the CDR3 is 15 residues. From germline, CDR1 is LGHNA and CDR2 YNFKEQ. Trimming pared 0 bases from V and 7 bases from J, leaving 13 bases between. This PCR relied on a set of 60 Vbeta primers and 13 Jbeta primers. Data came from immunoSEQ multiplex PCR; TCRdb stores just in-frame clones and leaves some out. Of about 150,000 clones in the sample, nearly 80% are singletons; the top ten hold around 1.7%. The chain combines TRBV4-2 with TRBJ2-1; a possible D gene is TRBD1 (5 bases). This clonotype was obtained from a woman aged 25 to 39 in good health and CMV-seronegative. Input material: PBMCs. The CDR3 protein is CASSQDPSGANEQFF. CDR3 DNA: TGTGCCAGCAGCCAAGACCCCTCTGGGGCGAATGAGCAGTTCTTC.